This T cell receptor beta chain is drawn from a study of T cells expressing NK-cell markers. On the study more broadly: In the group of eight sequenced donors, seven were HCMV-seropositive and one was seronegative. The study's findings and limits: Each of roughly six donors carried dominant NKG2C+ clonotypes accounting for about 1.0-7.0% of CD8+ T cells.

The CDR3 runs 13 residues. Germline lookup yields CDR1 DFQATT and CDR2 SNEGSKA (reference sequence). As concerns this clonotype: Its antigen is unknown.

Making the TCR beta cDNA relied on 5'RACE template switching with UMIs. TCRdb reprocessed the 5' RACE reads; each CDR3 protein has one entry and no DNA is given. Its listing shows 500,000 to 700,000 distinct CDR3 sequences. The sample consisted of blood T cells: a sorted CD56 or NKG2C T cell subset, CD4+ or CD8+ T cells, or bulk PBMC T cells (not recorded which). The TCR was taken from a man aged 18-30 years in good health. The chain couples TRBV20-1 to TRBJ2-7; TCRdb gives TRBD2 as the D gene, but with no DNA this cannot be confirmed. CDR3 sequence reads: CSATTSGSDEQYF.